This note documents a single T cell receptor (beta chain) sequence. This entry is derived from a study of shared clonotypes between healthy human individuals. Germline loops: CDR1 SGHTA, CDR2 FQGNSA. The V end was cut by 5 bases, the J end by 9 bases, with 11 bases between. There are 13 residues in the CDR3. Clones were read by immunoSEQ multiplex PCR, and TCRdb kept only the in-frame ones, dropping some. The sample lists about 960,000 clones; 70% to 85% were seen once. The TCR originated in a man younger than 30 in good health. The sequencing input was memory CD4+ T cells sorted from blood. The sample's subset: CD45RA-negative fraction. J is TRBJ1-6 and V is TRBV7-2; D gene unclear. CDR3 in DNA: TGTGCCAGCAGCCCGGCGGGCGTTTCACCCCTCCACTTT. This translates into CASSPAGVSPLHF.